This T cell receptor beta chain was retrieved from a study of monozygotic twins with inflammatory bowel disease. The CDR3 extends over 16 amino acids. Concerning this clonotype itself: Antigen unknown.

Total RNA input per TCR library was around 3,600 ng. The unique tags termed UMIs, each holding a 6-nucleotide sample barcode, were added by means of template switching. TCRdb re-called the 5' RACE reads; one entry per CDR3 protein, DNA not given. Recorded here are about 330,000 distinct CDR3 sequences; the top ten clones represent under 2.5%. Findings and limits, study-wide: Lower TCRbeta diversity (inverse Simpson) was seen in IBD patients than in healthy co-twins.

The receptor's source is a human donor with ulcerative colitis or Crohn's disease, or a healthy co-twin of an affected twin (not recorded which). The chain is built from TRBV21-1 and TRBJ2-1; TCRdb lists TRBD1, though no DNA is available to test this call. TRBV21-1 has pseudogene status. The source material was blood. CDR3 sequence: CASSPKTGGKVYEQFF.